This TCR beta chain was identified during a study of pediatric ulcerative colitis. With regard to this clone: Its cognate antigen is unknown.

Looked up from germline, CDR1 is SGHNT and CDR2 is YENEEA. V was pared by 4 bases and J by 4 bases, with 23 bases between. The CDR3 runs 18 residues. The study, taken as a whole, reports: Blood samples from a couple of patients yielded substantially fewer templates and were excluded from blood-rectal overlap analysis. This repertoire reflects total lymphocytes rather than subpopulations like regulatory T cells. Clonal expansions reduced rectal repertoire diversity in acute severe colitis.

Up to 500,000 reads were sequenced per sample. TCRdb keeps only in-frame clones here, not all; method: immunoSEQ multiplex PCR. The sample holds 65,000 or so clones, 85% to 90% seen once. What was sequenced was blood. This sequence was found in a boy aged 5-17 years with severe ulcerative colitis. The V and J genes are TRBV11-3 and TRBJ2-1; D is ambiguous. This CDR3 is CASSSAVPSSSTYNEQFF. The CDR3 bases are TGTGCCAGCAGCTCAGCCGTCCCGTCCTCATCGACGTACAATGAGCAGTTCTTC. Combining the CDR3 with reference TRBV11-3 and TRBJ2-1 gives the whole variable domain EAGVVQSPRYKIIEKKQPVAFWCNPISGHNTLYWYLQNLGQGPELLIRYENEEAVDDSQLPKDRFSAERLKGVDSTLKIQPAELGDSAVYLCASSSAVPSSSTYNEQFFGPGTRLTVL.